These 26 T cell receptor beta chains were all obtained from the same sample, sequenced in a study of T cell responses to AZD1222 COVID-19 vaccine. Sequencing was performed with immunoSEQ multiplex PCR; in TCRdb, only in-frame clones are kept and a portion is missing. Among roughly 200,000 clones listed, about nine tenths were seen once. Sequenced here: peripheral blood, sampled 28 days after the second AZD1222 dose. All receptors come from an adult who received the AZD1222 COVID-19 vaccine.

The rearrangement joins TRBV19 to TRBJ2-2; D could derive from TRBD1 or TRBD2 (5 bases each). Germline V gene lookup returns CDR1 LNHDA and CDR2 SQIVND (reference sequence). The CDR3 sequence is 16 residues long. V shed 6 bases and J shed 3 bases, with 17 bases lying between them. The CDR3 nucleotides are TGTGCCAGTAGCATCCGGGGACCCGCGGACACCGGGGAGCTGTTTTTT. Protein product: CASSIRGPADTGELFF.

The V gene is TRBV28, the J gene TRBJ1-5; TRBD1 agrees at 9 bases. Germline loops: CDR1 MDHEN, CDR2 SYDVKM. Unmatched junction bases numbered 10, after V lost 6 bases and J lost 7 bases. This CDR3 is built from 15 residues. The CDR3 is CASRPRDRASQPQHF. The DNA for the CDR3 is TGTGCCAGCAGACCCCGGGACAGGGCGTCCCAGCCCCAGCATTTT.

The V call is TRBV2, the J call TRBJ2-5; no definite D call. The CDR3 runs to 12 residues. Between the trimmed V and J ends, which lost 7 bases and 1 base, there was a span of 7 bases. The germline V gene has CDR1 SNHLY and CDR2 FYNNEI. The CDR3 is CASILTQETQYF. The CDR3 bases are TGTGCCAGCATCCTGACCCAAGAGACCCAGTACTTC. The entire variable domain, with the rest obtained from reference TRBV2 and TRBJ2-5, is as follows: EPEVTQTPSHQVTQMGQEVILRCVPISNHLYFYWYRQILGQKVEFLVSFYNNEISEKSEIFDDQFSVERPDGSNFTLKIRSTKLEDSAMYFCASILTQETQYFGPGTRLLVL.

CDR3 nucleotide sequence: TGTGCCAGTAGTATAGGGCCTAGCGGGAGTGTTTGGAATGAGCAGTTCTTC. It specifies CASSIGPSGSVWNEQFF. V is TRBV19 and J is TRBJ2-1, with TRBD2 identical over 10 bases. The CDR3 covers 17 residues. V shed 1 base and J 7 bases; nucleotides not matched to a gene: 10. The germline V gene encodes CDR1 LNHDA and CDR2 SQIVND (reference sequence).

The chain has TRBV9 and TRBJ2-3; 11 bases align to TRBD1. V dropped 3 bases and J dropped 2; count of bases not matched to a gene: 5. The CDR3 is 16 amino acids. CDR1 and CDR2 (germline): SGDLS, YYNGEE. CDR3 DNA sequence: TGTGCCAGCAGCGACGGGACAGGGGGACTCACAGATACGCAGTATTTT. Translation gives CASSDGTGGLTDTQYF.

A remark on this clone: Sequence at one end of the junction differs from germline and may be a read error. The rearrangement links TRBV29-1 to TRBJ2-7; either TRBD1 or TRBD2 may fit D (5 bases each). The CDR3 spans 12 residues. The germline V gene has CDR1 SQVTM and CDR2 ANQGSEA. CDR3 DNA sequence: TGCAGCGCTGAAGCGAGGGGCCACGAGCAGTACTTC. Its translation: CSAEARGHEQYF.

This chain uses TRBV9 with TRBJ1-1; perhaps TRBD1 as D (5 bases). Trimming removed 0 bases from V and 5 bases from J, with 14 bases in between. The CDR3 loop spans 15 amino acids. Germline V gives CDR1 SGDLS, CDR2 YYNGEE. The DNA for the CDR3 is TGTGCCAGCAGCGTAGAAGGGACGGGGAGGACTGAAGCTTTCTTT. Residues: CASSVEGTGRTEAFF.

The gene calls are TRBV6-5 and TRBJ2-7; D gene ambiguous. This CDR3 comprises 14 residues. Trimming shortened V by 2 bases and J by 3 bases, and 11 bases separated the two germline ends. The germline CDR1 and CDR2 sequences are MNHEY and SVGAGI. The CDR3 sequence is CASSYLGGSYEQYF. In DNA form, the CDR3 reads TGTGCCAGCAGTTACCTAGGCGGTAGCTACGAGCAGTACTTC.

The chain carries TRBV30 and TRBJ2-5; the D gene is possibly TRBD2 (6 bases). CDR1 is GTSNPN and CDR2 is SVGIG in the germline V gene (reference sequence). V dropped 4 bases and J dropped 4 bases, with 10 bases sitting between them. This CDR3 spans 12 amino acids. The CDR3 sequence: CAWTAGGETQYF. CDR3 nucleotides: TGTGCCTGGACCGCCGGGGGAGAGACCCAGTACTTC.

This chain uses TRBV28 with TRBJ1-2; D remains ambiguous. V lost 5 bases and J lost 4, with 17 bases in between. This CDR3 has 15 residues. From germline, CDR1 is MDHEN and CDR2 SYDVKM. Here the CDR3 DNA reads TGTGCCAGCAGTCCCCGGGGAAGGGCGGGCTATGGCTACACCTTC. As protein: CASSPRGRAGYGYTF.

V and J are TRBV7-9 and TRBJ2-1; 9 nucleotides align to TRBD2. Losses at the gene ends were 5 bases for V and 4 bases for J; bases not matched to a gene: 9. The CDR3 is made up of 16 amino acids. The germline CDR1 and CDR2 sequences are SEHNR and FQNEAQ (reference sequence). The CDR3 is CASSLLAGGPYNEQFF. CDR3 coding DNA: TGTGCCAGCAGCCTCCTGGCGGGAGGGCCTTACAATGAGCAGTTCTTC.

The chain carries TRBV7-2 and TRBJ2-1; D call uncertain. Trimming took 5 bases from V and 6 from J, leaving 20 bases between them. Looked up from germline, CDR1 is SGHTA and CDR2 is FQGNSA. CDR3 length: 16 amino acids. CDR3 nucleotides: TGTGCCAGCAGCCCCGGACGCACCCTGGCCACCAATGAGCAGTTCTTC. The encoded protein is CASSPGRTLATNEQFF.

This clone was seen only once. The V and J genes are TRBV5-1 and TRBJ1-6, with TRBD1 matching 7 bases. The V gene end was trimmed by 5 bases and the J gene end by 7 bases; junction bases not matched to a gene: 6. CDR1 SGHRS and CDR2 YFSETQ come from the germline V gene. The CDR3 extends over 14 amino acids. CDR3: CASSPDRANSPLHF. CDR3 DNA: TGCGCCAGCAGTCCTGACAGGGCCAATTCACCCCTCCACTTT.

In its sample, this clone was seen once. The sample holds other DNA sequences that translate to the same CDR3. This chain uses TRBV7-2 with TRBJ2-5, with 12 bases lining up with TRBD2. The CDR3 is 16 amino acids. Trimming removed 5 bases from V and 5 bases from J; junction bases left unmatched: 9. In germline, CDR1 is SGHTA, CDR2 FQGNSA. The DNA of the CDR3 is TGTGCCAGCAGCCCTCGGACTAGCGGGAAAGGGGAGACCCAGTACTTC. Translated, it gives CASSPRTSGKGETQYF.

The chain joins TRBV19 to TRBJ2-5; 10 bases fit TRBD1. After removal of 7 bases from V and 4 bases from J, the junction contained 9 bases not matched to a gene. The germline V gene has CDR1 LNHDA and CDR2 SQIVND (reference sequence). CDR3 length: 15 residues. The CDR3 DNA follows: TGTGCCAGTAACCCTCGACAGGGGGCTGGAGAGACCCAGTACTTC. It encodes CASNPRQGAGETQYF.

This chain links TRBV7-2 with TRBJ1-3, with D perhaps matching TRBD1 (5 bases). From germline, CDR1 is SGHTA and CDR2 FQGNSA. Trimming pared 5 bases from V and 0 bases from J, leaving 11 bases between. This CDR3 is 15 amino acids long. CDR3 residues: CASSPPGNSGNTIYF. CDR3 DNA: TGTGCCAGCAGCCCCCCAGGGAACTCTGGAAACACCATATATTTT.

This clone was seen a single time. The chain employs TRBV7-9 and TRBJ1-1; tentative D call: TRBD1 (5 bases). Trimming removed 4 bases from V and 4 bases from J, with 10 bases in between. In germline, CDR1 is SEHNR, CDR2 FQNEAQ (reference sequence). The CDR3 has 13 amino acids. The DNA of the CDR3 is TGTGCCAGCAGCTCCTGGGGGATCACTGAAGCTTTCTTT. Its protein product is CASSSWGITEAFF.

This clone was observed a handful of times. The chain is built from TRBV24-1 and TRBJ2-3; maybe TRBD1 (6 bases). Germline assignment: CDR1 KGHDR and CDR2 SFDVKD. Trimming took 4 bases from V and 5 from J, leaving 15 bases between them. The CDR3 totals 15 residues. DNA of the CDR3: TGTGCCACCAGTGACAGGTTTGGGGGCCAAGATACGCAGTATTTT. Its protein is CATSDRFGGQDTQYF.

This clone was recorded once. The chain uses TRBV9 and TRBJ1-2; D not certain. The V gene lost 4 bases and the J gene lost 4 bases, with 17 bases spanning the gap. The CDR3 is made up of 15 amino acids. CDR1 SGDLS and CDR2 YYNGEE come from the germline V gene. The DNA of the CDR3 is TGTGCCAGCAGCCCTGGGGTGGGATCGCTCTATGGCTACACCTTC. It is translated as CASSPGVGSLYGYTF.

This sequence joins TRBV11-2 and TRBJ2-7; D unclear. CDR3 size: 11 residues. Germline values: CDR1 SGHAT, CDR2 FQNNGV. The V end was cut by 8 bases, the J end by 6 bases, with 11 bases between. The DNA of the CDR3 is TGTGCCAGCTTGAGGTTCGGCGAGCAGTACTTC. This translates into CASLRFGEQYF.

This chain links TRBV9 with TRBJ1-1; the D is unclear. This CDR3 region has 13 residues. CDR1 is SGDLS, CDR2 YYNGEE, per germline. V lost 3 bases and J lost 5, with 11 bases in between. Here the CDR3 DNA reads TGTGCCAGCAGCGAGGGAACGGGTACTGAAGCTTTCTTT. Encoded protein: CASSEGTGTEAFF. The full variable domain, in which reference TRBV9 and TRBJ1-1 provide the parts outside the CDR3, is DSGVTQTPKHLITATGQRVTLRCSPRSGDLSVYWYQQSLDQGLQFLIQYYNGEERAKGNILERFSAQQFPDLHSELNLSSLELGDSALYFCASSEGTGTEAFFGQGTRLTVV.

V and J are TRBV5-1 and TRBJ2-2; D tentatively reads TRBD1 or TRBD2 (5 bases each). Trimming cost V 1 base and J 4 bases, with 17 bases left between them. CDR3 length: 17 amino acids. The V gene's germline CDR1 is SGHRS and CDR2 YFSETQ. The CDR3 sequence is CASSLPGAGSFTGELFF. The CDR3 bases are TGCGCCAGCAGCTTGCCCGGGGCAGGGAGTTTCACCGGGGAGCTGTTTTTT.

V and J are TRBV11-2 and TRBJ1-6, with D hard to call. With 5 bases removed from V and 3 bases from J, the gap between germline ends came to 8 bases. Germline CDR1 SGHAT, CDR2 FQNNGV. The CDR3 spans 14 residues. CDR3 sequence: CASSRAYYNSPLHF. The CDR3 DNA reads TGTGCCAGCAGCCGAGCCTACTATAATTCACCCCTCCACTTT.

The count of this clone is one. The chain employs TRBV24-1 and TRBJ2-3; D gene uncertain. V lost 5 bases, J lost 6 bases, and 14 bases lay in between. Germline-derived CDR1 and CDR2 are KGHDR and SFDVKD. This CDR3 is 14 amino acids long. CDR3: CATSGASGPDTQYF. The CDR3 DNA is TGTGCCACCAGTGGGGCATCAGGTCCGGATACGCAGTATTTT.

The chain employs TRBV11-1 and TRBJ1-1; a possible D gene is TRBD1 (5 bases). Trimming removed 1 base at V and 2 bases at J, with 8 bases between. This CDR3 is built from 14 residues. Looked up from germline, CDR1 is SGHAT and CDR2 is FQDESV (reference sequence). The CDR3 region is CASSLVGGNTEAFF. In DNA, the CDR3 is TGTGCCAGCAGCTTAGTCGGGGGAAACACTGAAGCTTTCTTT.

J is TRBJ1-6 and V is TRBV10-3; no definite D call. This CDR3 region has 14 residues. V was cut by 2 bases and J by 7 bases, with 9 bases left in between. Looked up from germline, CDR1 is ENHRY and CDR2 is SYGVKD. The CDR3 DNA is TGTGCCATCAGTGAGGTGGACGCCAATTCACCCCTCCACTTT. Translated, it gives CAISEVDANSPLHF.